A single sample is the source of the 29 T cell receptor beta chains below, sequenced in a study of vaccination and CD4 T cells after COVID-19. Treatment given: roughly ten-day PBMC culture with coronavirus spike peptide pools or control peptides (ViraFEST assay). The unexposed donor provided CD4+ T cells, which were taken before the COVID-19 pandemic (2011-2018). No cognate antigen is known for these TCRs. Sequenced with the Oncomine TCR Beta short-read assay was DNA taken from cultured CD4+ T cells. The authors extracted genomic DNA from cultured CD4+ T cells. Using its own MiXCR run on the PCR reads, TCRdb lists one record per CDR3 protein. The data show roughly 9,000 distinct CDR3 sequences, 30% to 45% seen once. The sample taken for sequencing was CD4+ T cells from blood, cultured in vitro. The receptors derive from a human donor in good health.

The V gene is TRBV6-1, the J gene TRBJ2-5, with D maybe TRBD1 (6 bases). V lost 2 bases and J lost 2, with 12 bases in between. This CDR3 comprises 15 residues. In germline, CDR1 is MNHNS, CDR2 SASEGT. CDR3 sequence: CASSETGWIQETQYF. The CDR3 DNA is TGTGCCAGCAGTGAAACAGGGTGGATTCAAGAGACCCAGTACTTC.

This clonotype was seen more than once but under ten times. The chain combines TRBV19 with TRBJ2-3; D gene unclear. Looked up from germline, CDR1 is LNHDA and CDR2 is SQIVND (reference sequence). V lost 2 bases and J 6 bases, leaving 15 bases between the germline ends. The CDR3 consists of 15 residues. The DNA for the CDR3 is TGTGCCAGTAGTATATCGGCGGTAGGGTCCGATACGCAGTATTTT. It encodes CASSISAVGSDTQYF. Full variable domain (outside the CDR3, taken from reference TRBV19 and TRBJ2-3): DGGITQSPKYLFRKEGQNVTLSCEQNLNHDAMYWYRQDPGQGLRLIYYSQIVNDFQKGDIAEGYSVSREKKESFPLTVTSAQKNPTAFYLCASSISAVGSDTQYFGPGTRLTVL.

This clonotype showed up just a few times. The chain links TRBV19 to TRBJ2-5, with 9 bases fitting TRBD2. This CDR3 comprises 12 residues. Germline CDR1 and CDR2: LNHDA and SQIVND (reference sequence). Germline trimming cut 6 bases from V and 4 bases from J; bases unmatched to any gene: 0. The DNA for the CDR3 is TGTGCCAGTAGACTAGCGGGAGAGACCCAGTACTTC. Translated, it gives CASRLAGETQYF.

This clonotype was seen only a few times. This chain uses TRBV30 with TRBJ1-1; D not certain. V shed 5 bases and J shed 0 bases, with 10 bases lying between them. The CDR3 is 13 amino acids. Germline V lookup: CDR1 GTSNPN, CDR2 SVGIG (reference sequence). The CDR3 reads CAWLFRVNTEAFF. The CDR3 nucleotides are TGTGCCTGGCTCTTTAGGGTGAACACTGAAGCTTTCTTT. The full variable domain, in which reference TRBV30 and TRBJ1-1 provide the parts outside the CDR3, is SQTIHQWPATLVQPVGSPLSLECTVEGTSNPNLYWYRQAAGRGLQLLFYSVGIGQISSEVPQNLSASRPQDRQFILSSKKLLLSDSGFYLCAWLFRVNTEAFFGQGTRLTVV.

This clonotype has just a few counts. V is TRBV6-4 and J is TRBJ1-1; no definite D call. Looked up from germline, CDR1 is MRHNA and CDR2 is SNTAGT. V shed 1 base and J shed 7 bases, with 16 bases lying between them. The CDR3 contains 15 residues. The CDR3 nucleotides read TGTGCCAGCAGTGACTTCCCCTGGCAGGCGAGTGAAGCTTTCTTT. This sequence encodes CASSDFPWQASEAFF.

This clonotype has just a few counts. The V and J genes are TRBV6-1 and TRBJ2-3; 12 bases map to TRBD2. V lost 7 bases to trimming and J lost 2 bases; unmatched junction nucleotides: 4. The CDR3 totals 15 residues. Germline CDR1 and CDR2: MNHNS and SASEGT. This CDR3 is CASTLAGGNTDTQYF. CDR3 DNA: TGTGCCAGCACCCTAGCGGGAGGGAACACAGATACGCAGTATTTT.

This clonotype occurred a few times. The gene calls are TRBV20-1 and TRBJ1-6; 7 bases align to TRBD1. Germline CDR1 reads DFQATT; CDR2 reads SNEGSKA (reference sequence). The V and J ends lost 0 bases and 10 bases, in that order; junction bases with no gene match: 18. This CDR3 contains 18 residues. The CDR3 is CSARDGLKGTATRSPLHF. The CDR3 coding sequence is TGCAGTGCTAGAGATGGGTTGAAAGGGACAGCGACTCGATCACCCCTCCACTTT.

The rearrangement joins TRBV20-1 to TRBJ2-1, with TRBD2 matching 7 bases. The CDR3 has 15 amino acids. Germline V lookup: CDR1 DFQATT, CDR2 SNEGSKA (reference sequence). Germline trimming cut 3 bases from V and 3 bases from J; bases unmatched to any gene: 8. The CDR3 loop is CSASGRPAYYNEQFF. CDR3 coding DNA: TGCAGTGCTAGCGGGAGGCCGGCCTACTACAATGAGCAGTTCTTC.

The gene calls are TRBV7-9 and TRBJ2-4; no clear D. The germline V gene encodes CDR1 SEHNR and CDR2 FQNEAQ (reference sequence). Between the trimmed V and J ends, which lost 4 bases and 2 bases, there was a span of 21 bases. The CDR3 totals 18 residues. This CDR3 is CASSSQTTGPNPKNIQYF. The CDR3 DNA reads TGTGCCAGCAGCTCCCAAACTACTGGCCCAAACCCCAAAAACATTCAGTACTTC.

V and J are TRBV28 and TRBJ2-2, with TRBD1 matching 9 bases. Looked up from germline, CDR1 is MDHEN and CDR2 is SYDVKM. The J segment lost 5 bases and the V segment lost 5 bases, leaving 9 bases of the junction unmatched. The CDR3 is made up of 16 amino acids. CDR3 loop: CASSPTGGRGTGELFF. The CDR3 coding sequence is TGTGCCAGCAGTCCGACAGGGGGACGAGGGACCGGGGAGCTGTTTTTT.

The chain carries TRBV19 and TRBJ1-5; D gene unclear. Trimming cost V 9 bases and J 0 bases, with 9 bases left between them. CDR1 is LNHDA and CDR2 is SQIVND in the germline V gene (reference sequence). The CDR3 contains 13 residues. CDR3 DNA: TGTGCCAGCGCACATAATAGCAATCAGCCCCAGCATTTT. Encoded protein: CASAHNSNQPQHF.

The genes are TRBV19 and TRBJ2-1, with a possible D match to TRBD2 (6 bases). Germline CDR1 reads LNHDA; CDR2 reads SQIVND (reference sequence). The CDR3 has 16 residues. V was trimmed by 2 bases and J by 7 bases, leaving 18 bases between them. Written as DNA, the CDR3 is TGTGCCAGTAGTATAAAAAGGATCGGGAGCGGGAATGAGCAGTTCTTC. Its protein is CASSIKRIGSGNEQFF.

The chain uses TRBV27 and TRBJ1-6, with TRBD1 matching 11 bases. This CDR3 spans 15 amino acids. Germline trimming cut 6 bases from V and 9 bases from J; bases unmatched to any gene: 7. CDR1 is MNHEY, CDR2 SMNVEV, per germline (reference sequence). The CDR3: CASRAGQGARSPLHF. The CDR3 DNA follows: TGTGCCAGCAGAGCTGGACAGGGGGCGCGTTCACCCCTCCACTTT.

V usage is TRBV4-3 and J usage is TRBJ1-1; 7 nucleotides agree with TRBD1. V was pared by 3 bases and J by 3 bases, with 7 bases of the junction left unmatched. The CDR3 has 15 amino acids. Germline V gene sequence: CDR1 LGHNA, CDR2 YSLEER. CDR3 bases: TGCGCCAGCAGCCACCGACAGGGTTGGTACACTGAAGCTTTCTTT. This encodes CASSHRQGWYTEAFF.

This clonotype was detected a few times. The chain couples TRBV27 to TRBJ2-1, with a possible D match to TRBD1 (5 bases). Germline-derived CDR1 and CDR2 are MNHEY and SMNVEV (reference sequence). V lost 1 base and J lost 3, with 7 bases in between. CDR3 length equals 14 residues. Here the CDR3 DNA reads TGTGCCAGCAGTTTATTGGACAACTACAATGAGCAGTTCTTC. Amino acids: CASSLLDNYNEQFF.

The J gene is TRBJ1-2, the V gene TRBV2; a weak D match, TRBD1 (5 bases). The CDR3 spans 13 residues. V was pared by 7 bases and J by 7 bases, with 16 bases between. From germline, CDR1 is SNHLY and CDR2 FYNNEI. CDR3 sequence (DNA): TGTGCCAGCACGGGGGAGAGGGGAGGTGGCTACACCTTC. Protein sequence: CASTGERGGGYTF.

The chain has TRBV7-9 and TRBJ1-1; TRBD1 is a possible D gene (5 bases). Germline lookup yields CDR1 SEHNR and CDR2 FQNEAQ (reference sequence). V was shortened by 1 base and J by 5 bases, with 11 bases between the two germline ends. The CDR3 consists of 14 residues. This CDR3 is CASSLEGAWTEAFF. CDR3 DNA sequence: TGTGCCAGCAGCTTAGAAGGGGCTTGGACTGAAGCTTTCTTT.

This clonotype was seen only a few times. The chain links TRBV11-2 to TRBJ1-5; D unresolved. This CDR3 contains 14 residues. The germline gives CDR1 SGHAT, CDR2 FQNNGV. Trimming took off 0 bases at V and 1 base at J, with 4 bases between the two ends. This chain's CDR3 is CASSLDPSNQPQHF. The DNA of the CDR3 is TGTGCCAGCAGCTTAGACCCGAGCAATCAGCCCCAGCATTTT.

This clonotype was seen a handful of times. CDR3 in amino acids: CASSDGFSEQYF. CDR3 in DNA: TGTGCCAGCAGCGACGGGTTTAGCGAGCAGTACTTC. V gene TRBV11-2 combines with J gene TRBJ2-7; D not certain. CDR1 is SGHAT and CDR2 is FQNNGV in the germline V gene. This CDR3 region has 12 residues. The V gene lost 5 bases and the J gene lost 6 bases, with 11 bases spanning the gap.

The V call is TRBV5-4, the J call TRBJ2-7; 9 bases line up with TRBD1. Per the germline V gene, CDR1 is SGHNT and CDR2 is YYREEE (reference sequence). V trimming: 4 bases; J trimming: 1 base; junction bases outside the gene matches: 3. This CDR3 has 14 residues. CDR3 in DNA: TGTGCCAGCAGCCTGGGACAGGGATCCTACGAGCAGTACTTC. This gives the protein CASSLGQGSYEQYF.

This chain links TRBV28 with TRBJ2-2; 9 bases map to TRBD1. The junction had 4 bases not matched to a gene; V was cut back by 6 bases and J by 5 bases. The CDR3 loop spans 14 amino acids. Germline V gene data show CDR1 as MDHEN and CDR2 as SYDVKM. The chain's CDR3 is CASSRQGVTGELFF. Here the CDR3 DNA reads TGTGCCAGCAGCCGACAGGGGGTTACCGGGGAGCTGTTTTTT.

This chain uses TRBV6-1 with TRBJ1-2; 7 bases match TRBD1. Germline V gives CDR1 MNHNS, CDR2 SASEGT. V lost 7 bases, J lost 0 bases, and 8 bases stayed unmatched. The CDR3 contains 15 residues. CDR3 region: CASIPRDSTNYGYTF. The DNA of the CDR3 is TGTGCCAGCATACCCCGGGACAGCACTAACTATGGCTACACCTTC.

The chain has TRBV7-2 and TRBJ2-5; the D gene is possibly TRBD2 (6 bases). Trimming pared 3 bases from V and 3 bases from J, leaving 20 bases between. Germline loops: CDR1 SGHTA, CDR2 FQGNSA. This CDR3 spans 17 amino acids. CDR3 in DNA: TGTGCCAGCAGCTTTTTTCTACGGGGGTGGGGCGAAGAGACCCAGTACTTC. This gives the protein CASSFFLRGWGEETQYF.

The chain links TRBV6-5 to TRBJ2-1, with 11 bases lining up with TRBD2. Germline lookup yields CDR1 MNHEY and CDR2 SVGAGI. The CDR3 extends over 17 amino acids. J was trimmed by 3 bases and V by 0 bases; bases with no gene match: 4. The DNA for the CDR3 is TGTGCCAGCAGTTACTCCCAGACTAGCGGGATCTACAATGAGCAGTTCTTC. Amino acids: CASSYSQTSGIYNEQFF.

This clonotype was counted between two and nine times. The chain combines TRBV20-1 with TRBJ1-5; the D gene is possibly TRBD1 (5 bases). V shed 8 bases and J shed 2 bases, with 19 bases lying between them. The CDR3 sequence is 15 residues long. CDR1 DFQATT and CDR2 SNEGSKA come from the germline V gene (reference sequence). The CDR3 DNA follows: TGCAGTATTAGGTCGGAGGGGCGGGGCAATCAGCCCCAGCATTTT. Protein sequence: CSIRSEGRGNQPQHF.

The chain couples TRBV6-2 or TRBV6-3 to TRBJ2-5; D not resolved. This CDR3 has 13 amino acids. V lost 2 bases to trimming and J lost 5 bases, with 9 bases between them. In germline, CDR1 is MNHEY, CDR2 SVGEGT. The CDR3 spells CASSYQREETQYF. The CDR3 DNA is TGTGCCAGCAGTTACCAGCGCGAGGAGACCCAGTACTTC.

This clonotype was seen more than once but under ten times. The V gene is TRBV6-2 or TRBV6-3, the J gene TRBJ1-5; a weak D match, TRBD1 (5 bases). The germline V and J ends were trimmed by 1 base and 4 bases, with 17 bases remaining between them. CDR3 length equals 17 residues. Germline V gives CDR1 MNHEY, CDR2 SVGEGT. The CDR3 here is CASSYFFRQGGNQPQHF. CDR3 DNA sequence: TGTGCCAGCAGTTACTTTTTTCGCCAGGGAGGAAATCAGCCCCAGCATTTT.

The rearrangement joins TRBV30 to TRBJ2-7; tentatively, D is TRBD2 (5 bases). The CDR3 has 14 residues. V was clipped by 4 bases and J by 0 bases, with 13 bases between them. Germline CDR1 and CDR2: GTSNPN and SVGIG (reference sequence). The CDR3 DNA sequence: TGTGCCTGGACCCGGGCGGGCGGCTCCTACGAGCAGTACTTC. As protein: CAWTRAGGSYEQYF. The entire variable domain, with the rest obtained from reference TRBV30 and TRBJ2-7, is as follows: SQTIHQWPATLVQPVGSPLSLECTVEGTSNPNLYWYRQAAGRGLQLLFYSVGIGQISSEVPQNLSASRPQDRQFILSSKKLLLSDSGFYLCAWTRAGGSYEQYFGPGTRLTVT.

The chain couples TRBV7-2 to TRBJ2-7, with 7 bases matching TRBD2. Germline V gene data show CDR1 as SGHTA and CDR2 as FQGNSA. V shed 1 base and J 2 bases; nucleotides not matched to a gene: 8. The CDR3 totals 16 residues. CDR3 protein: CASSLVTSLSTYEQYF. CDR3 in DNA: TGTGCCAGCAGCTTAGTGACTAGCCTTAGTACCTACGAGCAGTACTTC.